This TCR beta chain comes out of a study of T cell responses to AZD1222 COVID-19 vaccine. Study information: The analysis combined second doses at about 4 or about 12 weeks.

The germline V and J ends were trimmed by 2 bases and 0 bases, with 11 bases remaining between them. The CDR3 is made up of 16 amino acids. Germline loops: CDR1 SGHNT, CDR2 YENEEA. Note on this clone: Its antigen is not identified.

Study-level results: Vaccine-associated CD4 TCRs spanned spike, dominant at 160-218 and 743-854. An increase in Spike-specific TCR breadth and depth was observed after two AZD1222 doses.

Sequencing used immunoSEQ multiplex PCR; TCRdb keeps in-frame clones, though not all of them. The sample records roughly 150,000 clones, 85% to 95% being singletons. The TCR comes from an adult in good health. The rearrangement joins TRBV11-3 to TRBJ2-1, with D possibly being TRBD2 (5 bases). Sequenced here: peripheral blood, sampled on day 0 of AZD1222 vaccination. CDR3 in DNA: TGTGCCAGCAGCTTAACTCTAGCAGGCTCCTACAATGAGCAGTTCTTC. Translated, it gives CASSLTLAGSYNEQFF.